Listed below are T cell receptor beta chains from one sample, sequenced in a study of blood T cell repertoires in COVID-19. Method: immunoSEQ multiplex PCR; TCRdb's copy keeps in-frame clones and lacks some. The data show 60,000 or so clones, 65% to 85% seen once. The sample consisted of peripheral blood. The receptor set was obtained from a woman in her fifties or sixties with active or convalescent COVID-19. Both conserved end residues are part of each CDR3. The D gene is left open where the match is weak. Size is omitted from some rows. Given values are once, few, many or a class for expanded clones.

TRBJ2-1,15,TRBV4-3,.,.,TGCGCCAGCAGCCAAGGGACTCCGACCGTCAATGAGCAGTTCTTC,CASSQGTPTVNEQFF
TRBJ1-4,15,TRBV3-1/TRBV3-2,.,.,TGTGCCAGCAGCCCCCCGGCGCGGGGCGGGGAAAAACTGTTTTTT,CASSPPARGGEKLFF
TRBJ1-5,12,TRBV3-1/TRBV3-2,.,.,TGTGCCAGCAGCCAAGGGGGCGGGCCCCAGCATTTT,CASSQGGGPQHF
TRBJ1-2,14,TRBV6-2/TRBV6-3,.,TRBD1,TGTGCCAGCAGTTTAAAGGGGGCCTTGCGTGGCTACACCTTC,CASSLKGALRGYTF
TRBJ1-1,14,TRBV7-2,few,.,TGTGCCAGCAGCCCGGACGGGGGGAACACTGAAGCTTTCTTT,CASSPDGGNTEAFF
TRBJ2-7,15,TRBV18,once,.,TGTGCCAGCTCACCATCCCCGGACACATCCTACGAGCAGTACTTC,CASSPSPDTSYEQYF
TRBJ1-6,14,TRBV7-9,.,TRBD1,TGTGCCAGCACCTCGACAGGGGGTAATTCACCCCTCCACTTT,CASTSTGGNSPLHF
TRBJ2-1,21,TRBV19,.,TRBD2,TGTGCCAGTAGTATAGACCCAACCGGGACTAGCGGTTTGAGCTCCTACAATGAGCAGTTCTTC,CASSIDPTGTSGLSSYNEQFF
TRBJ2-7,17,TRBV6-6,.,TRBD2,TGTGCCAGCAGTCTCGAAACGGGACTAGCGGGAGTAGGGGAGCAGTACTTC,CASSLETGLAGVGEQYF
TRBJ1-3,16,TRBV19,.,.,TGTGCCAGTAGTAGTATAGGACTCGACTCTGGAAACACCATATATTTT,CASSSIGLDSGNTIYF
TRBJ2-1,14,TRBV7-8,.,TRBD2,TGTGCCAGCAGCTACGGGGGAGGGCGTAATGAGCAGTTCTTC,CASSYGGGRNEQFF
TRBJ2-1,14,TRBV11-3,.,TRBD2,TGTGCCAGCAGCTTAGAGGGACTAGCCAATGAGCAGTTCTTC,CASSLEGLANEQFF
TRBJ2-7,16,TRBV6-5,.,.,TGTGCCAGCAGTTCATTAGGGGCCTCCGGGTTCTACGAGCAGTACTTC,CASSSLGASGFYEQYF
TRBJ1-2,15,TRBV28,once,TRBD1,TGTGCCAGCAGTTTTGGGACAGCTCATAACTATGGCTACACCTTC,CASSFGTAHNYGYTF
TRBJ2-5,15,TRBV27,.,.,TGTGCCAGCAGTTTAGGTTCGGGACTGAGAGAGACCCAGTACTTC,CASSLGSGLRETQYF
TRBJ2-1,14,TRBV6-6,few,TRBD2,TGTGCCAGCAGTTATAGCGGGGACTCTACTAAGGAGTTCTTC,CASSYSGDSTKEFF
TRBJ1-2,14,TRBV19,.,TRBD1,TGTGCCAGTAGCTCCCCGGACAGGGTTCGAGGCTACACCTTC,CASSSPDRVRGYTF
TRBJ2-7,12,TRBV12-3/TRBV12-4,.,.,TGTGCCAGCTCACTCCTCTCCTACGAGCAGTACTTC,CASSLLSYEQYF
TRBJ2-7,13,TRBV28,.,.,TGTGCCAGCAGTTTATCGAGATCCTACGAGCAGTACTTC,CASSLSRSYEQYF
TRBJ2-3,15,TRBV18,.,TRBD1,TGTGCCAGCTCAGTCCAGGGGGCTAATACAGATACGCAGTATTTT,CASSVQGANTDTQYF
TRBJ1-2,16,TRBV5-6,.,TRBD1,TGTGCCAGCAGCTTGGCCCCGACAGGGGTGGCCTATGGCTACACCTTC,CASSLAPTGVAYGYTF
TRBJ2-7,16,TRBV6-2/TRBV6-3,.,TRBD2,TGTGCCAGCAGTTCCCCGACTAGCGGGAGCTCCTACGAGCAGTACTTC,CASSSPTSGSSYEQYF
TRBJ1-3,16,TRBV7-2,.,.,TGTGCCAGCAGCTTAGCGGGGGGGGTCCCTGGAAACACCATATATTTT,CASSLAGGVPGNTIYF
TRBJ1-1,15,TRBV29-1,.,.,TGCAGCGCCACGAACTCCCTCACCGGGAACACTGAAGCTTTCTTT,CSATNSLTGNTEAFF
TRBJ1-5,17,TRBV10-3,once,.,TGTGCCATCAGTGTGGGGGCCCCGATTTCTAGCAATCAGCCCCAGCATTTT,CAISVGAPISSNQPQHF
TRBJ1-3,14,TRBV10-3,.,.,TGTGCCATCAGTGAGCGGGGTTCTGGAAACACCATATATTTT,CAISERGSGNTIYF
TRBJ2-7,14,TRBV18,.,TRBD1,TGTGCCAGCTCCCAGGGACAGGTGACCTACGAGCAGTACTTC,CASSQGQVTYEQYF
TRBJ1-6,15,TRBV28,.,.,TGTGCCAGCAGGCTTACAGGGACCCAGAATTCACCCCTCCACTTT,CASRLTGTQNSPLHF
TRBJ1-6,15,TRBV3-1/TRBV3-2,few,.,TGTGCCAGCAGCCCACAGGCCTCCTATAATTCACCCCTCCACTTT,CASSPQASYNSPLHF
TRBJ1-2,15,TRBV24-1,.,TRBD1,TGTGCCACCAGTGACTCCGGACAGGGGAACAATGGCTACACCTTC,CATSDSGQGNNGYTF
TRBJ2-1,16,TRBV7-6,once,TRBD2,TGTGCCAGCAGCTTAGTCGCCGGGACTAGCCACAATGAGCAGTTCTTC,CASSLVAGTSHNEQFF
TRBJ1-3,14,TRBV5-1,few,.,TGCGCCAGCAGCTTGGGACAGATCGGAAACACCATATATTTT,CASSLGQIGNTIYF
TRBJ2-3,15,TRBV9,few,.,TGTGCCAGCAGCGTAGGAGGAGGGAACACAGATACGCAGTATTTT,CASSVGGGNTDTQYF
TRBJ1-2,15,TRBV24-1,.,TRBD1,TGTGCCACCAGTGACCAGACAGGGGGCGACTATGGCTACACCTTC,CATSDQTGGDYGYTF
TRBJ1-5,17,TRBV23-1,.,TRBD1,TGCGCCAGCAGCCCGGACAGGGGAAATAGCGGCAATCAGCCCCAGCATTTT,CASSPDRGNSGNQPQHF
TRBJ1-5,16,TRBV2,.,.,TGTGCCAGCGGACGGGGACTTGGGGTAGACGGGCAGCCCCAGCATTTT,CASGRGLGVDGQPQHF
TRBJ1-5,18,TRBV19,.,.,TGTGCCAGTAGTATTGGCTTTAGGCGGACGGGGAGTTATCAGCCCCAGCATTTT,CASSIGFRRTGSYQPQHF
TRBJ2-3,18,TRBV5-5,.,TRBD2,TGTGCCAGCAGCTTGGGGACTAGCGGGAGGGCCAGCACAGATACGCAGTATTTT,CASSLGTSGRASTDTQYF
TRBJ1-6,16,TRBV5-6,once,TRBD1,TGTGCCAGCAGCCCGAGGGGGCTAACGGGGAATTCACCCCTCCACTTT,CASSPRGLTGNSPLHF
TRBJ1-1,14,TRBV15,.,.,TGTGCCACCAGCAGAGTCCGGGGGTACACTGAAGCTTTCTTT,CATSRVRGYTEAFF
TRBJ2-2,15,TRBV11-2,.,TRBD2,TGTGCCAGCAGCACCCAGCGGGAGGGGGTCGGGGAGCTGTTTTTT,CASSTQREGVGELFF
TRBJ2-5,13,TRBV5-6,.,.,TGTGCCAGCAGCCCGGGACTGAGAGAGACCCAGTACTTC,CASSPGLRETQYF
TRBJ2-5,17,TRBV7-2,.,TRBD2,TGTGCCAGCAGCTTAGAGTTTCTAGCGGGAGGCCAAGAGACCCAGTACTTC,CASSLEFLAGGQETQYF